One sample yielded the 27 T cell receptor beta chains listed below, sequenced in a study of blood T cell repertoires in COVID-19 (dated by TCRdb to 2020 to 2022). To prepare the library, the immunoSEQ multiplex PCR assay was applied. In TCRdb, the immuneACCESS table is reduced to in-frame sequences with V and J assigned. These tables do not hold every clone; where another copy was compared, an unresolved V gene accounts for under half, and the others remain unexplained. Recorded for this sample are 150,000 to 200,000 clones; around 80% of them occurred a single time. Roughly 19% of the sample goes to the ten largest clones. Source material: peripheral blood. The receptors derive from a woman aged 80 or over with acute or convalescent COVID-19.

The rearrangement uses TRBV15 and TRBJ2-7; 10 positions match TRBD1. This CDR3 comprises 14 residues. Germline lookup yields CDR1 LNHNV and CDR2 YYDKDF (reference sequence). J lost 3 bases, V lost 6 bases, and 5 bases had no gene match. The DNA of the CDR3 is TGTGCCACCAGGGCGGGACAGGGGTTCTACGAGCAGTACTTC. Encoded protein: CATRAGQGFYEQYF.

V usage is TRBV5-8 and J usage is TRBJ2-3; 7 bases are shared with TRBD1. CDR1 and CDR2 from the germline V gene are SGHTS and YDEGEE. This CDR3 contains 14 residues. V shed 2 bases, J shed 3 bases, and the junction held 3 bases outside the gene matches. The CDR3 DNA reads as TGTGCCAGCAGCTTCGTGACAGGGACAGATACGCAGTATTTT. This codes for CASSFVTGTDTQYF. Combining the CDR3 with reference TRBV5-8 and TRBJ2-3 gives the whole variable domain EAGVTQSPTHLIKTRGQQATLRCSPISGHTSVYWYQQALGLGLQFLLWYDEGEERNRGNFPPRFSGRQFPNYSSELNVNALELEDSALYLCASSFVTGTDTQYFGPGTRLTVL.

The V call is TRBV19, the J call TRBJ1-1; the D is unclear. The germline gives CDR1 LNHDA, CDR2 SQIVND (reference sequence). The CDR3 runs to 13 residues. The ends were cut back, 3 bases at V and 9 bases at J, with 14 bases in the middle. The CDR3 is CASSISSGRQAFF. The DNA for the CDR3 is TGTGCCAGTAGTATCTCGTCAGGCCGGCAAGCTTTCTTT. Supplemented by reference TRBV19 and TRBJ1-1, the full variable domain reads DGGITQSPKYLFRKEGQNVTLSCEQNLNHDAMYWYRQDPGQGLRLIYYSQIVNDFQKGDIAEGYSVSREKKESFPLTVTSAQKNPTAFYLCASSISSGRQAFFGQGTRLTVV.

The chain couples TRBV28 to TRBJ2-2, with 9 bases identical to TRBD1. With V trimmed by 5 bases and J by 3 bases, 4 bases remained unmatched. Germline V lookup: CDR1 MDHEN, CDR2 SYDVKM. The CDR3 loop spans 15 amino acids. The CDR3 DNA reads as TGTGCCAGCAGTCACACAGGGGGCGACACCGGGGAGCTGTTTTTT. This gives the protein CASSHTGGDTGELFF. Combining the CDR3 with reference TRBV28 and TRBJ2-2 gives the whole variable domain DVKVTQSSRYLVKRTGEKVFLECVQDMDHENMFWYRQDPGLGLRLIYFSYDVKMKEKGDIPEGYSVSREKKERFSLILESASTNQTSMYLCASSHTGGDTGELFFGEGSRLTVL.

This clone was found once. In DNA, the CDR3 is TGTGCCAGCAGCCCAAAACAGGGTTGGTATGGCTACACCTTC. It translates to CASSPKQGWYGYTF. The V gene is TRBV7-9, the J gene TRBJ1-2; tentatively, D is TRBD1 (6 bases). CDR1 and CDR2 (germline): SEHNR, FQNEAQ (reference sequence). V gave up 5 bases and J gave up 5 bases, with 15 bases separating them. CDR3 length: 14 residues. Together with reference TRBV7-9 and TRBJ1-2, the CDR3 gives the full variable domain: DTGVSQNPRHKITKRGQNVTFRCDPISEHNRLYWYRQTLGQGPEFLTYFQNEAQLEKSRLLSDRFSAERPKGSFSTLEIQRTEQGDSAMYLCASSPKQGWYGYTFGSGTRLTVV.

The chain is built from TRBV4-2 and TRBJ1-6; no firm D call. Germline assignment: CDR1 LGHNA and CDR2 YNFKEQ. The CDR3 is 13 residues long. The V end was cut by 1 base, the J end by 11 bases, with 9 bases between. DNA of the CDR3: TGTGCCAGCAGCCAAGTGTCCGAGGCACCCCTCCACTTT. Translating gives CASSQVSEAPLHF.

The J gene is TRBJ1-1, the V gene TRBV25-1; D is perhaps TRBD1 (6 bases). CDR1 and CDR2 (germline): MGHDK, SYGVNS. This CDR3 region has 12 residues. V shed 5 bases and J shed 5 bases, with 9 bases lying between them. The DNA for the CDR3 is TGTGCCAGCAGTCAGAGGGGGACTGAAGCTTTCTTT. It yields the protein CASSQRGTEAFF.

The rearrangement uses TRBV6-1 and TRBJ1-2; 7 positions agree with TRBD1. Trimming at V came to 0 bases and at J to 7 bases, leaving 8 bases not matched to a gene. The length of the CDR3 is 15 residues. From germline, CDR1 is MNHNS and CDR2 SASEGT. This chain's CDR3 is CASSEAWTGRGGYTF. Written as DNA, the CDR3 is TGTGCCAGCAGTGAAGCTTGGACAGGTCGGGGTGGCTACACCTTC.

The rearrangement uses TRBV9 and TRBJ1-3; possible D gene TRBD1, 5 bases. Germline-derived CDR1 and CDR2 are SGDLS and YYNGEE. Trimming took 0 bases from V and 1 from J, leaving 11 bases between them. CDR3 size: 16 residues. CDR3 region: CASSVGTGESGNTIYF. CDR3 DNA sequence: TGTGCCAGCAGCGTAGGGACGGGGGAATCTGGAAACACCATATATTTT. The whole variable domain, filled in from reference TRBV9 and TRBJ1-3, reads DSGVTQTPKHLITATGQRVTLRCSPRSGDLSVYWYQQSLDQGLQFLIQYYNGEERAKGNILERFSAQQFPDLHSELNLSSLELGDSALYFCASSVGTGESGNTIYFGEGSWLTVV.

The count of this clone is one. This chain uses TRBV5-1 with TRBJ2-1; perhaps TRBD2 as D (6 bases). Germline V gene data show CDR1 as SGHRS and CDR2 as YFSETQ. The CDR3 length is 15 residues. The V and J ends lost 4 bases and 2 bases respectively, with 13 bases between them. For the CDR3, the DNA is TGCGCCAGCAGCCCCGCGGGAAGCACCTACAATGAGCAGTTCTTC. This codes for CASSPAGSTYNEQFF.

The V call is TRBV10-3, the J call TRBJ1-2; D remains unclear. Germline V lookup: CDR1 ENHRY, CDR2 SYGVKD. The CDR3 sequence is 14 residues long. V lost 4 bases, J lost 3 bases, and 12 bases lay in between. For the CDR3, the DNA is TGTGCCATCAGTGCCGCAGGTGCCGACTATGGCTACACCTTC. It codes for CAISAAGADYGYTF.

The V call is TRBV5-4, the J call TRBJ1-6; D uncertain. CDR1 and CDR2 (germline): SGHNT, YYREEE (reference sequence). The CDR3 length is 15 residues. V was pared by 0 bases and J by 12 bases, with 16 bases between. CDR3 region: CASSLGAEPSLPLHF. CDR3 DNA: TGTGCCAGCAGCTTGGGGGCAGAGCCAAGCTTACCCCTCCACTTT.

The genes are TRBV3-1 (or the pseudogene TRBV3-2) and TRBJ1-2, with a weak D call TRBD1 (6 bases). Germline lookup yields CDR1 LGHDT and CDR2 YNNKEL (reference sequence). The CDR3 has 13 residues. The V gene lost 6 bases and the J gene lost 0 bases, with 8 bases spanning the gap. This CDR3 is CASSGGANYGYTF. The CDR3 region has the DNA TGTGCCAGCAGTGGGGGCGCTAACTATGGCTACACCTTC.

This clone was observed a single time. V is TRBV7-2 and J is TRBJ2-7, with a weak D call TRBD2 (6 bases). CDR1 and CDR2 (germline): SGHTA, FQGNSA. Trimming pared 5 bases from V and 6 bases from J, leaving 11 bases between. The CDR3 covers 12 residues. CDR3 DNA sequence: TGTGCCAGCAGCCGGGGGAACTTCGAGCAGTACTTC. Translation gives CASSRGNFEQYF.

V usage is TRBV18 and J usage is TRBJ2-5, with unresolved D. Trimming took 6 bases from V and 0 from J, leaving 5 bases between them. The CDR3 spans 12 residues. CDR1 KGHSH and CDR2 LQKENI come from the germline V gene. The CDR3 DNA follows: TGTGCCAGCTCCCTCGACCAAGAGACCCAGTACTTC. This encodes CASSLDQETQYF.

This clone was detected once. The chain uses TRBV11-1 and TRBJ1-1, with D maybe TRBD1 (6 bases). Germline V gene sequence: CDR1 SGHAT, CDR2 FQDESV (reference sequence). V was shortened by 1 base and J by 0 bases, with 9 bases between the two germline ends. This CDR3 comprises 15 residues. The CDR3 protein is CASSLEPGVNTEAFF. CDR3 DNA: TGTGCCAGCAGCTTAGAACCAGGGGTGAACACTGAAGCTTTCTTT.

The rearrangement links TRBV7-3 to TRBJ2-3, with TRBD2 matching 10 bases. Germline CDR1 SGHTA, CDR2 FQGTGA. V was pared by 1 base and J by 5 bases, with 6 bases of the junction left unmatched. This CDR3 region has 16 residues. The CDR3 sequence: CASSLIERGGLDTQYF. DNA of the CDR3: TGTGCCAGCAGCTTAATCGAGCGGGGGGGCCTAGATACGCAGTATTTT.

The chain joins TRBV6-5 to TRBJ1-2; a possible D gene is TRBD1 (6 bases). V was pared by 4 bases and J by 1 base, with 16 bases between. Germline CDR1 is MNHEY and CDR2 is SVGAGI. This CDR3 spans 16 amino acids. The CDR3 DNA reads TGTGCCAGCAGTTTTCTAGACAGGAGAGATAACTATGGCTACACCTTC. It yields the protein CASSFLDRRDNYGYTF.

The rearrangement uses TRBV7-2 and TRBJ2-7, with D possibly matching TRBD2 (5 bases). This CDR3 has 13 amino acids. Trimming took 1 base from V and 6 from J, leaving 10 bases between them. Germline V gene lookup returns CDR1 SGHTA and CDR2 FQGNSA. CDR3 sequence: CASSLVLVSEQYF. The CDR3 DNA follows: TGTGCCAGCAGCTTAGTACTAGTTTCCGAGCAGTACTTC.

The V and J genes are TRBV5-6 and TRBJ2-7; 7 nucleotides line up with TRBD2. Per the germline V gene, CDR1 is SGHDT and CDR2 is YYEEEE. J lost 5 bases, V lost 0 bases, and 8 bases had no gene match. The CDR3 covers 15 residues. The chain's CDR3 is CASSLGGGRLDEQYF. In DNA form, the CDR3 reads TGTGCCAGCAGCTTGGGGGGAGGGAGGCTCGACGAGCAGTACTTC.

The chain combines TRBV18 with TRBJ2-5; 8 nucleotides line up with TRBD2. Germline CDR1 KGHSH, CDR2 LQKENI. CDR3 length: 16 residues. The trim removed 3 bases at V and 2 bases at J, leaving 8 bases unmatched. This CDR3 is CASSPPAGALQETQYF. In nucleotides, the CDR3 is TGTGCCAGCTCACCCCCAGCGGGGGCGCTACAAGAGACCCAGTACTTC. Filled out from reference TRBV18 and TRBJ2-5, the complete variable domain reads NAGVMQNPRHLVRRRGQEARLRCSPMKGHSHVYWYRQLPEEGLKFMVYLQKENIIDESGMPKERFSAEFPKEGPSILRIQQVVRGDSAAYFCASSPPAGALQETQYFGPGTRLLVL.

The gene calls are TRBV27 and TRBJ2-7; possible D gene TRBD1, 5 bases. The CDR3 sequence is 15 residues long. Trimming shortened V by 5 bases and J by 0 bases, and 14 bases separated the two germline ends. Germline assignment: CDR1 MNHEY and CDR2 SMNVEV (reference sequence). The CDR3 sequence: CASSQGAGRSYEQYF. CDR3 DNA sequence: TGTGCCAGCAGTCAAGGGGCAGGCCGCTCCTACGAGCAGTACTTC.

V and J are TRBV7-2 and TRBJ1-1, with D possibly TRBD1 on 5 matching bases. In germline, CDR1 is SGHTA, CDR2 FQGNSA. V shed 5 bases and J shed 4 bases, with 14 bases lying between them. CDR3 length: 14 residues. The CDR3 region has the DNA TGTGCCAGCAGCCTTTTCGCGGGGGGCACTGAAGCTTTCTTT. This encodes CASSLFAGGTEAFF.

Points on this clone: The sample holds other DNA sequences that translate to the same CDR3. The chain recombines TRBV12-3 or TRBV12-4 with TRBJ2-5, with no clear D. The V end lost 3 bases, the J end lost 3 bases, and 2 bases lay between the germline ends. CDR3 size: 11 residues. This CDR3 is CASSFKETQYF. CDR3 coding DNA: TGTGCCAGCAGTTTCAAAGAGACCCAGTACTTC.

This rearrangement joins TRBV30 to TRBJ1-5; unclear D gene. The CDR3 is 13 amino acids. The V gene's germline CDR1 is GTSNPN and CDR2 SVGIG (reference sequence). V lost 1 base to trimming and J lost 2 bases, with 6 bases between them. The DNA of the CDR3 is TGTGCCTGGAGTGCAGCGGGCAATCAGCCCCAGCATTTT. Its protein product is CAWSAAGNQPQHF.

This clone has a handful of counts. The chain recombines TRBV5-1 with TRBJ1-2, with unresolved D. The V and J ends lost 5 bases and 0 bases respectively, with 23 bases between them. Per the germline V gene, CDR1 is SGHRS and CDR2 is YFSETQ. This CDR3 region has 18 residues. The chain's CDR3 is CASRKSGSSGSANYGYTF. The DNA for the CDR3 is TGCGCCAGCAGAAAAAGTGGGAGTAGTGGAAGCGCTAACTATGGCTACACCTTC.

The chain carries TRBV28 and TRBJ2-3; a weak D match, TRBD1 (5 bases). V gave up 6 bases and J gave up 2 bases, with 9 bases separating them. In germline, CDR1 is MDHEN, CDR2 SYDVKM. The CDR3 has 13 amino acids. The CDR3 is CASRGQNTDTQYF. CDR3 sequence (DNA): TGTGCCAGCAGGGGGCAGAACACAGATACGCAGTATTTT.